This T cell receptor (beta chain) was captured in a study of beta chain features in type 1 diabetes. Expressed TCRB transcripts were sequenced, since all the RNA that had been isolated was reverse transcribed. This table comes from immunoSEQ multiplex PCR, and its TCRdb copy is limited to in-frame clones, with some not included. The repertoire has hundreds of thousands of clones, 68% of them found once; the top ten carry 0.053%. CDR3 length: 15 residues. From germline, CDR1 is MGHDK and CDR2 SYGVNS. V was shortened by 3 bases and J by 2 bases, with 12 bases between the two germline ends. What was sequenced was naive CD4+ T cells from blood. The chain couples TRBV25-1 to TRBJ2-3; perhaps TRBD2 as D (6 bases). The clonotype comes from a man younger than 45 in good health. CDR3 coding DNA: TGTGCCAGCAGTGAGGACTACCTTATCACAGATACGCAGTATTTT. This encodes CASSEDYLITDTQYF.